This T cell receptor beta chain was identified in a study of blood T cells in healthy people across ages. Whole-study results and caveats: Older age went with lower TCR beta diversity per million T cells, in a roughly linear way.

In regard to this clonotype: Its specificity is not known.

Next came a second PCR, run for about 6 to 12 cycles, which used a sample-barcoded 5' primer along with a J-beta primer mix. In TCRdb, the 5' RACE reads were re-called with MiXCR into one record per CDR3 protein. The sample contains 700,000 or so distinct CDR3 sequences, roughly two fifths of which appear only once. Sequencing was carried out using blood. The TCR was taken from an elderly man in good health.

The chain's CDR3 is CASSGWTRNNSGANVLTF. CDR3 DNA: TGTGCCAGCAGTGGCTGGACACGAAACAACTCTGGGGCCAACGTCCTGACTTTC. The chain combines TRBV25-1 with TRBJ2-6, with D possibly being TRBD1 (5 bases). Deletions cut 4 bases from V and 0 bases from J, with 16 bases between. The CDR3 is made up of 18 amino acids. CDR1 and CDR2 (germline): MGHDK, SYGVNS. The full variable domain, completed using reference TRBV25-1 and TRBJ2-6, is EADIYQTPRYLVIGTGKKITLECSQTMGHDKMYWYQQDPGMELHLIHYSYGVNSTEKGDLSSESTVSRIRTEHFPLTLESARPSHTSQYLCASSGWTRNNSGANVLTFGAGSRLTVL.